A selection of T cell receptor beta chains follows, all from one sample in a study of CD8+CD57+ T cells in acquired aplastic anemia. MiXCR, applied by TCRdb to the reads, yields one record per CDR3 protein. The sample holds around 19,000 distinct CDR3 sequences, 30% to 50% seen once. The sample comprised CD8+CD57+ T cells sorted from PBMCs. All receptors derive from a human donor with aplastic anemia. Each CDR3 is given with its conserved first and last residue. The D gene is left open where the match is weak. The size field is filled for only some rows; it gives once, few, many or a size class.

V	D	size	J	DNA	CDR3
TRBV12-3/TRBV12-4	NA	NA	TRBJ2-3	TGTGCCAGCAGTTTCACCGGGACTCCAGATACGCAGTATTTT	CASSFTGTPDTQYF
TRBV7-9	TRBD1	few	TRBJ1-1	TGTGCCAGCAGCCAATGGGACAGGGGTGGGACTGAAGCTTTCTTT	CASSQWDRGGTEAFF
TRBV7-9	TRBD1	once	TRBJ1-2	TGTGCCAGCAGCGAGGGGGCGGAGGACGGCTACACCTTC	CASSEGAEDGYTF
TRBV7-8	TRBD1	many	TRBJ2-3	TGTGCCAGCAGCCCCCGGGACAGGGCGGTCACAGATACGCAGTATTTT	CASSPRDRAVTDTQYF
TRBV5-1	NA	few	TRBJ2-7	TGCGCCAGCAGCTGGGTGGGGGAGGTGGACTACGAGCAGTACTTC	CASSWVGEVDYEQYF
TRBV2	TRBD1	NA	TRBJ2-1	TGTGCCAGCAGCGGACAGGGGCCAATAAAGCAGTTCTTC	CASSGQGPIKQFF
TRBV19	TRBD1	many	TRBJ2-2	TGTGCCAGTACCTCCGGGACAGGGTACACCGGGGAGCTGTTTTTT	CASTSGTGYTGELFF
TRBV7-2	NA	once	TRBJ1-2	TGTGCCAGCAGCTTGCGCGACAAGAACTATGGCTACACCTTC	CASSLRDKNYGYTF
TRBV12-3/TRBV12-4	NA	NA	TRBJ2-1	TGTGCCAGCACCCTCAAGAGCTTGAACAATGAGCAGTTCTTC	CASTLKSLNNEQFF
TRBV5-6	NA	few	TRBJ2-1	TGTGCCAGCAGTGGGTGGGCCCAACTCCTTCAGTTCTTC	CASSGWAQLLQFF
TRBV20-1	TRBD1	NA	TRBJ1-1	TGCAGTGCAAATCTCAGGGGGCTACTGAACACTGAAGCTTTCTTT	CSANLRGLLNTEAFF
TRBV12-3/TRBV12-4	TRBD1	NA	TRBJ1-3	TGTGCCAGCAGTTTGGGGGACAGGGGGCGTGGAAACACCATATATTTT	CASSLGDRGRGNTIYF
TRBV2	NA	NA	TRBJ1-5	TGTGCCAGCAATACAGGGCATCAGCCCCAGCATTTT	CASNTGHQPQHF
TRBV5-1	TRBD1	few	TRBJ2-1	TGCGCCAGCAGCGCCTCGGTGGTAGGACAGGGGCTCTACAATGAGCAGTTCTTC	CASSASVVGQGLYNEQFF
TRBV9	NA	few	TRBJ1-6	TGTGCCAGCAGCGCGTTCGAGCAGGGCGCAGAGGATTCACCCCTCCACTTT	CASSAFEQGAEDSPLHF
TRBV4-1	TRBD2	NA	TRBJ2-1	TGCGCCAGCAGCCCTACTAGTGGGGGGGTCAATGAGCAGTTCTTC	CASSPTSGGVNEQFF
TRBV11-3	TRBD2	few	TRBJ2-3	TGTGCCAGCAGCTTAGTAGCGGGGGGCGGGGATACGCAGTATTTT	CASSLVAGGGDTQYF
TRBV7-3	NA	NA	TRBJ2-5	TGTGCCAGCAGCCAAGGACCACGGGAGACCCAGTACTTC	CASSQGPRETQYF
TRBV5-1	NA	NA	TRBJ1-5	TGCGCCAGCAGCTTGACGCCCGGGGATCAGCCCCAGCATTTT	CASSLTPGDQPQHF
TRBV12-3/TRBV12-4	TRBD1	NA	TRBJ2-5	TGTGCCAGCAGTTTAGCCACAGGGGGTGAAGAGACCCAGTACTTC	CASSLATGGEETQYF
TRBV9	TRBD1	NA	TRBJ1-2	TGTGCCAGCAGCCAAGGGCGGGACAGACCTAACTATGGCTACACCTTC	CASSQGRDRPNYGYTF
TRBV6-4	NA	NA	TRBJ2-2	TGTGCCGGCAGTGACGGGGACACCGGGGGGCTGTTTTTT	CAGSDGDTGGLFF
TRBV29-1	NA	NA	TRBJ1-5	TGCAGCGTTGAGCTGGGGAGTTGGTCCCAGCATTTT	CSVELGSWSQHF
TRBV6-6	NA	NA	TRBJ2-1	TGTGCCACGGTCGTGGGAAACAATGAGCAGTTCTTC	CATVVGNNEQFF
TRBV7-2	NA	NA	TRBJ1-5	TGTGCCAGCAGCTTGTCACCGGGTCAGCCCCAGCATTTT	CASSLSPGQPQHF
TRBV19	TRBD1	many	TRBJ2-7	TGTGCCAGTAGTTTACAGGGGTCCTCCTACGAGCAGTACTTC	CASSLQGSSYEQYF
TRBV7-9	NA	NA	TRBJ1-4	TGTGCCAGCATTCCTCTGCGGGGGCGAGAAAAACTGTTTTTT	CASIPLRGREKLFF
TRBV7-2	NA	many	TRBJ2-3	TGTGCCAGCAGCATTGGGACGGGCAGCACAGATACGCAGTATTTT	CASSIGTGSTDTQYF
TRBV2	NA	few	TRBJ1-2	TGTGCCAGCAGTCAATGGACCAGCTATGGCTACACCTTC	CASSQWTSYGYTF
TRBV4-2	TRBD2	NA	TRBJ2-3	TGTGCCAGCAGCCAAGTCGACCGACTAGCCCTCACAGATACGCAGTATTTT	CASSQVDRLALTDTQYF
TRBV3-1	TRBD2	NA	TRBJ2-3	TGTGCCAGCAGCCGGGTTGGGGGGGGGACAGATACGCAGTATTTT	CASSRVGGGTDTQYF
TRBV20-1	TRBD1	many	TRBJ1-5	TGCAGTGCGACCGGGACAGGGAGTCAGCCCCAGCATTTT	CSATGTGSQPQHF
TRBV7-6	NA	once	TRBJ1-1	TGTGCCAGCAGCAAAAGGGAGAACACTGAAGCTTTCTTT	CASSKRENTEAFF
TRBV20-1	TRBD2	few	TRBJ2-2	TGCAGTGCTAGAGGGACGCTAGCGGGAGCCGGGGAGCTGTTTTTT	CSARGTLAGAGELFF
TRBV12-3/TRBV12-4	NA	NA	TRBJ2-2	TGTGCCAGCACGTCTTCGATAGGGCTGTTTTTT	CASTSSIGLFF
TRBV10-3	NA	few	TRBJ1-5	TGTGCCATCAGTGATAACGATCAGCCCCAGCATTTT	CAISDNDQPQHF
TRBV20-1	TRBD2	NA	TRBJ2-2	TGCAGTGCTAGAGATCCCCCCGTTAGCGGGACTAGCGGGGTGTTACTGTTTTTT	CSARDPPVSGTSGVLLFF
TRBV10-2	TRBD1	NA	TRBJ2-1	TGCGCCAGCGAAACGGGACAGCTTCTCAATGAGCAGTTCTTC	CASETGQLLNEQFF
TRBV7-6	NA	NA	TRBJ1-1	TGTGCCAGCAGCTCGACAGTTATGAACACTGAAGCTTTCTTT	CASSSTVMNTEAFF
TRBV11-2	NA	NA	TRBJ1-2	TGTGCCAGCAGCCCAACAATGGTGGGATTACATGGCTACACCTTC	CASSPTMVGLHGYTF
TRBV6-5	TRBD1	NA	TRBJ2-3	TGTGCCAGCAGTTTCGGACAGGGAGATACGCAGTATTTT	CASSFGQGDTQYF